Sequencing of this T cell receptor beta chain was carried out in a study of blood T cell repertoires in COVID-19. Participants spanned ages about 18 to 95 years and resided in about 25 US areas. The CDR3 covers 16 residues. The germline gives CDR1 SGDLS, CDR2 YYNGEE. V shed 4 bases and J 5 bases; nucleotides not matched to a gene: 13. The table came from immunoSEQ multiplex PCR; TCRdb's copy has only in-frame clones and leaves some out. Among roughly 230,000 clones listed, about 85% were seen once. Input material: PBMCs or T cells enriched from blood (not recorded which). The rearrangement joins TRBV9 to TRBJ1-2; 8 nucleotides agree with TRBD1. The sequence was obtained from a woman aged 45-60 years who had been exposed to COVID-19. The CDR3 protein is CASSSTTGAIGYGYTF. CDR3 in DNA: TGTGCCAGCAGCTCTACGACAGGGGCGATAGGTTATGGCTACACCTTC.